The 20 T cell receptor beta chains given below trace back to one sample, sequenced in a study of response to subunit inactivated influenza vaccine. TCRdb re-analysed the RT-PCR reads in MiXCR, keeping a single row per CDR3 protein. The sample has just under 550,000 distinct CDR3 sequences, around 21% seen once. These data were also reused for a study on T cells expressing NK-cell markers. That source notes: Making the TCR beta cDNA relied on 5'RACE template switching with UMIs.

The source was CD4+ T cells sorted from PBMCs, collected about 12 days after vaccination. The receptors derive from a man aged 50 to 60 who received an inactivated influenza vaccine.

This clonotype has a handful of counts. The chain couples TRBV7-3 to TRBJ2-3, with TRBD2 matching over 14 bases. The V segment lost 2 bases and the J segment 5 bases; nucleotides outside the gene matches: 3. Looked up from germline, CDR1 is SGHTA and CDR2 is FQGTGA. The CDR3 covers 16 residues. The CDR3 loop reads CASSLSGLAGGDTQYF. DNA for the CDR3: TGTGCCAGCAGCTTATCCGGACTAGCGGGAGGAGATACGCAGTATTTT.

This clonotype was recorded a few times. V and J are TRBV15 and TRBJ2-1; TRBD2 matches 9 bases. CDR1 and CDR2 from the germline V gene are LNHNV and YYDKDF (reference sequence). V gave up 4 bases and J gave up 7 bases; unmatched junction bases: 8. The CDR3 has 15 amino acids. The CDR3 sequence is CATSNYRTSANEQFF. The CDR3, as DNA: TGTGCCACCAGCAACTATAGGACTAGCGCGAATGAGCAGTTCTTC.

This chain uses TRBV7-3 with TRBJ2-5; D gene unclear. The CDR3 has 13 amino acids. Germline lookup yields CDR1 SGHTA and CDR2 FQGTGA. V was trimmed by 5 bases and J by 2 bases, leaving 9 bases between them. CDR3 amino acids: CASSISRQETQYF. The CDR3 DNA reads as TGTGCCAGCAGCATCTCTAGGCAAGAGACCCAGTACTTC.

This clonotype was counted a few times. The J gene is TRBJ2-6, the V gene TRBV12-3 or TRBV12-4; 9 positions match TRBD1. CDR3 length: 16 amino acids. Trimming took 8 bases from V and 2 from J; bases not matched to a gene: 7. CDR3 loop: CASGGQGPAGANVLTF. The CDR3 nucleotides are TGTGCCAGCGGCGGACAGGGGCCAGCTGGGGCCAACGTCCTGACTTTC.

The chain recombines TRBV28 with TRBJ1-2; the D is unclear. This CDR3 has 12 amino acids. Trimming left V 2 bases short and J 7 bases short, with 8 bases between. The germline CDR1 and CDR2 sequences are MDHEN and SYDVKM. CDR3 DNA sequence: TGTGCCAGCAGTTTAACCATGGCTGGCTACACCTTC. It encodes CASSLTMAGYTF.

The rearrangement uses TRBV5-1 and TRBJ2-3; D is unresolved. The CDR3 length is 14 residues. CDR1 is SGHRS and CDR2 is YFSETQ in the germline V gene. V lost 4 bases, J lost 1 base, and 10 bases lay in between. In DNA form, the CDR3 reads TGCGCCAGCAGCACCCAAGGAGGCACAGATACGCAGTATTTT. Translating gives CASSTQGGTDTQYF.

The chain joins TRBV3-1 to TRBJ1-2, with 8 bases lining up with TRBD1. This CDR3 spans 15 amino acids. CDR1 and CDR2 (germline): LGHDT, YNNKEL (reference sequence). With V trimmed by 0 bases and J by 4 bases, 4 bases remained unmatched. Here the CDR3 DNA reads TGTGCCAGCAGCCAAGACCCAGGGGGCGGCTATGGCTACACCTTC. Protein sequence: CASSQDPGGGYGYTF.

This clonotype was counted a few times. V and J are TRBV20-1 and TRBJ2-1; 12 bases fit TRBD2. CDR1 DFQATT and CDR2 SNEGSKA come from the germline V gene (reference sequence). Trimming cost V 2 bases and J 4 bases; bases outside gene matches: 6. CDR3 length: 16 amino acids. Here the CDR3 DNA reads TGCAGTGCTAGACGAACTAGCGGGGGGACTTACAATGAGCAGTTCTTC. It yields the protein CSARRTSGGTYNEQFF.

This chain links TRBV11-2 with TRBJ2-5, with 9 positions matching TRBD2. The CDR3 consists of 14 residues. The germline V gene has CDR1 SGHAT and CDR2 FQNNGV. Unmatched junction bases numbered 4, after V lost 3 bases and J lost 5 bases. DNA of the CDR3: TGTGCCAGCAGCTTTAGCGGGGGAAAGGAGACCCAGTACTTC. Its protein is CASSFSGGKETQYF. The variable domain in full, with the rest retrieved from reference TRBV11-2 and TRBJ2-5, is EAGVAQSPRYKIIEKRQSVAFWCNPISGHATLYWYQQILGQGPKLLIQFQNNGVVDDSQLPKDRFSAERLKGVDSTLKIQPAKLEDSAVYLCASSFSGGKETQYFGPGTRLLVL.

This clonotype showed up just a few times. The rearrangement links TRBV15 to TRBJ2-7; D is undetermined. Trimming took 0 bases from V and 1 from J, leaving 7 bases between them. The CDR3 sequence is 14 residues long. The germline CDR1 and CDR2 sequences are LNHNV and YYDKDF (reference sequence). The DNA for the CDR3 is TGTGCCACCAGCAGAGACCGGATATCCTACGAGCAGTACTTC. This codes for CATSRDRISYEQYF.

The chain has TRBV12-3 or TRBV12-4 and TRBJ2-7; D might be TRBD1 (7 bases). The CDR3 is made up of 14 amino acids. With 6 bases removed from V and 4 bases from J, the gap between germline ends came to 16 bases. Written as DNA, the CDR3 is TGTGCCAGCAGACAACAGGGGAGGCCTTACGAGCAGTACTTC. It is translated as CASRQQGRPYEQYF.

This clonotype was seen more than once but under ten times. The chain combines TRBV5-6 with TRBJ1-4; D may be TRBD1 (6 bases). Trimming took 4 bases from V and 1 from J, leaving 11 bases between them. Germline CDR1 and CDR2: SGHDT and YYEEEE. The CDR3 sequence is 15 residues long. Here the CDR3 DNA reads TGTGCCAGCAGCCCCTTACAGGGAACTAATGAAAAACTGTTTTTT. Amino acid sequence: CASSPLQGTNEKLFF.

This chain connects TRBV27 to TRBJ2-7; 8 nucleotides match TRBD1. The CDR3 is made up of 15 amino acids. After removal of 2 bases from V and 3 bases from J, the junction contained 6 bases not matched to a gene. Germline CDR1 MNHEY, CDR2 SMNVEV (reference sequence). CDR3 in amino acids: CASSLGPGGIYEQYF. As DNA, the CDR3 is TGTGCCAGCAGTTTAGGGCCAGGGGGCATCTACGAGCAGTACTTC.

J is TRBJ2-7 and V is TRBV6-2 or TRBV6-3, with D possibly called TRBD1 or TRBD2 (5 bases each). Between the trimmed V and J ends, which lost 2 bases and 0 bases, there was a span of 14 bases. The CDR3 consists of 16 residues. Germline V lookup: CDR1 MNHEY, CDR2 SVGEGT. CDR3 sequence reads: CASSYPPGRNSYEQYF. The CDR3 coding sequence is TGTGCCAGCAGTTACCCCCCGGGGCGGAACTCCTACGAGCAGTACTTC.

This sequence joins TRBV27 and TRBJ1-4, with a possible D match to TRBD1 (5 bases). CDR1 MNHEY and CDR2 SMNVEV come from the germline V gene (reference sequence). V was pared by 6 bases and J by 5 bases, with 13 bases between. This CDR3 spans 14 amino acids. The CDR3 loop is CASSPRKGNEKLFF. The CDR3 DNA is TGTGCCAGCAGCCCTCGAAAGGGGAATGAAAAACTGTTTTTT.

V gene TRBV11-3 combines with J gene TRBJ2-1; D not certain. This CDR3 has 14 amino acids. Germline V CDR1 and CDR2: SGHNT, YENEEA. V was cut by 5 bases and J by 7 bases, with 15 bases left in between. CDR3 protein: CASSMPAPGNEQFF. CDR3 nucleotide sequence: TGTGCCAGCAGCATGCCGGCCCCCGGGAATGAGCAGTTCTTC.

V is TRBV15 and J is TRBJ2-5; no clear D. Germline V gene lookup returns CDR1 LNHNV and CDR2 YYDKDF (reference sequence). The CDR3 has 13 residues. V was shortened by 1 base and J by 5 bases, with 8 bases between the two germline ends. Here the CDR3 reads CATSRAPKETQYF. CDR3 in DNA: TGTGCCACCAGCAGAGCGCCCAAGGAGACCCAGTACTTC.

This clonotype came up a few times. The V and J genes are TRBV12-3 or TRBV12-4 and TRBJ1-4; 10 nucleotides match TRBD1. The V and J ends lost 6 bases and 8 bases, in that order; junction bases with no gene match: 6. This CDR3 comprises 14 residues. DNA for the CDR3: TGTGCCAGCAGGCCGGGACAGGGGAGAGAAAAACTGTTTTTT. Translating gives CASRPGQGREKLFF.

The V gene is TRBV24-1, the J gene TRBJ2-5; maybe TRBD1 (5 bases). The V gene lost 7 bases and the J gene lost 4 bases, with 12 bases spanning the gap. This CDR3 has 13 amino acids. CDR1 KGHDR and CDR2 SFDVKD come from the germline V gene. The CDR3 loop is CATRQGASETQYF. CDR3 nucleotides: TGTGCCACCAGGCAAGGGGCATCAGAGACCCAGTACTTC.

This clonotype was counted a few times. The V and J genes are TRBV11-2 and TRBJ2-3, with a weak D call TRBD2 (5 bases). Germline lookup yields CDR1 SGHAT and CDR2 FQNNGV. The CDR3 length is 15 residues. With 2 bases removed from V and 7 bases from J, the gap between germline ends came to 16 bases. The CDR3 protein is CASSLNSVAGYTQYF. DNA of the CDR3: TGTGCCAGCAGCTTAAATAGCGTTGCGGGTTATACGCAGTATTTT.